The 9 T cell receptor beta chains given below trace back to one sample, sequenced in a study of CD8+ T cells in alopecia areata. cDNA serving as the sequencing template came from extracted, reverse transcribed RNA. Assay used: immunoSEQ multiplex PCR; TCRdb lists only in-frame clones, some missing. The sample lists about 37,000 clones, nearly 55% occurring once. Sorting of CD4+ cells into CD25+CD127- cells was carried out for roughly 5 patients. Sequencing was performed on CD4+ Tregs sorted from blood. The receptors shown here come from a human donor with alopecia areata.

The chain employs TRBV29-1 and TRBJ1-1; D gene ambiguous. Looked up from germline, CDR1 is SQVTM and CDR2 is ANQGSEA. V lost 4 bases and J lost 8, with 11 bases in between. The CDR3 length is 11 residues. As DNA, the CDR3 is TGCAGCGTTGTGGTTAAGGGAGAAGCTTTCTTT. It specifies CSVVVKGEAFF.

The J gene is TRBJ1-2, the V gene TRBV29-1; 9 nucleotides match TRBD1. J lost 1 base, V lost 6 bases, and 3 bases had no gene match. Germline V gene sequence: CDR1 SQVTM, CDR2 ANQGSEA. CDR3 length equals 13 residues. The CDR3 sequence is CSVGQGLNYGYTF. The CDR3 coding sequence is TGCAGCGTAGGACAGGGGCTTAACTATGGCTACACCTTC.

This chain uses TRBV5-1 with TRBJ2-7; perhaps D is TRBD1 or TRBD2 (6 bases each). CDR3 length: 17 amino acids. In germline, CDR1 is SGHRS, CDR2 YFSETQ. Trimming removed 2 bases from V and 3 bases from J, with 21 bases in between. Here the CDR3 DNA reads TGCGCCAGCAGCTTTTCCTCGGGGGCGCGTCTTTACTACGAGCAGTACTTC. Amino acids: CASSFSSGARLYYEQYF. The variable domain in full, completed from reference TRBV5-1 and TRBJ2-7, reads KAGVTQTPRYLIKTRGQQVTLSCSPISGHRSVSWYQQTPGQGLQFLFEYFSETQRNKGNFPGRFSGRQFSNSRSEMNVSTLELGDSALYLCASSFSSGARLYYEQYFGPGTRLTVT.

The chain carries TRBV7-2 and TRBJ2-6, with D unresolved. The ends were cut back, 5 bases at V and 4 bases at J, with 15 bases in the middle. The CDR3 runs 16 residues. Per the germline V gene, CDR1 is SGHTA and CDR2 is FQGNSA. CDR3 DNA: TGTGCCAGCAGCCAAGGGTCATCGCCCGGGGCCAACGTCCTGACTTTC. Its protein is CASSQGSSPGANVLTF.

The DNA for the CDR3 is TGCGCCAGCAGCCAAGATCAACAGGGAGGGAACACCATATATTTT. This translates into CASSQDQQGGNTIYF. This sequence joins TRBV4-3 and TRBJ1-3, with D possibly being TRBD1 (6 bases). Germline V gene lookup returns CDR1 LGHNA and CDR2 YSLEER. V dropped 0 bases and J dropped 7 bases, with 13 bases sitting between them. This CDR3 is built from 15 residues.

This clone was detected a few times. The genes are TRBV23-1 and TRBJ2-5, with 11 bases lining up with TRBD2. The DNA end favors TRBJ2-7, so the J call may be wrong. TRBV23-1 is known as an ORF, though its function is uncertain. The CDR3 is 16 residues long. CDR3 amino acids: CASSHPGVAGGLEQYF. CDR3 nucleotides: TGCGCCAGCAGTCACCCCGGGGTAGCGGGGGGGCTCGAGCAGTACTTC.

The genes are TRBV5-1 and TRBJ2-7; 7 nucleotides match TRBD1. This CDR3 spans 15 amino acids. V shed 0 bases and J 4 bases; nucleotides not matched to a gene: 7. Germline values: CDR1 SGHRS, CDR2 YFSETQ. DNA of the CDR3: TGCGCCAGCAGCTTGGCCATCACAGGGGTATACGAGCAGTACTTC. Amino acid sequence: CASSLAITGVYEQYF. Looking up the rest from reference TRBV5-1 and TRBJ2-7 gives the full variable domain: KAGVTQTPRYLIKTRGQQVTLSCSPISGHRSVSWYQQTPGQGLQFLFEYFSETQRNKGNFPGRFSGRQFSNSRSEMNVSTLELGDSALYLCASSLAITGVYEQYFGPGTRLTVT.

The chain couples TRBV25-1 to TRBJ2-3, with a possible D match to TRBD2 (6 bases). The germline gives CDR1 MGHDK, CDR2 SYGVNS. Trimming removed 8 bases at V and 2 bases at J, with 8 bases between. There are 12 residues in the CDR3. DNA for the CDR3: TGTGCCAGCGGAGGGAACACAGATACGCAGTATTTT. It yields the protein CASGGNTDTQYF.

The CDR3 region is CASSRHSGLDDEQFF. The DNA of the CDR3 is TGTGCCAGCAGCCGACATAGCGGTCTGGATGATGAGCAGTTCTTC. The chain links TRBV9 to TRBJ2-1; possible D gene TRBD2, 6 bases. The CDR3 totals 15 residues. Germline V gene sequence: CDR1 SGDLS, CDR2 YYNGEE. V was cut by 4 bases and J by 8 bases, with 19 bases left in between.